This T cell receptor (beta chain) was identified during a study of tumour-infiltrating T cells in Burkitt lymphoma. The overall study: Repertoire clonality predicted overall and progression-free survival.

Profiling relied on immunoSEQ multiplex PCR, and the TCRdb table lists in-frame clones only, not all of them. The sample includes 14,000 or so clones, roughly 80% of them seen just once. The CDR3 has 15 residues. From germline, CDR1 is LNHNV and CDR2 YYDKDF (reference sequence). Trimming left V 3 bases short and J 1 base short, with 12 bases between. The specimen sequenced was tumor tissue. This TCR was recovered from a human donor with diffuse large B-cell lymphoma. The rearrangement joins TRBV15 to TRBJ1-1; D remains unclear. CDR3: CATSRAKTRNTEAFF. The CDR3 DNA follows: TGTGCCACCAGCAGGGCGAAGACAAGGAACACTGAAGCTTTCTTT.